The clone carrying this TCR beta chain showed up just once. Its specificity is not known. The CDR3 spans 14 residues. After removal of 6 bases from V and 6 bases from J, the junction contained 6 bases not matched to a gene. Germline V CDR1 and CDR2: LNHDA, SQIVND (reference sequence). The data originate from a study of shared clonotypes between healthy human individuals. Regarding the study as a whole: Among donors, sharing of clonotypes was expected to be affected by sequencing depth.

It was across several immunoSEQ plates that each subset's genomic DNA was evenly split. The assay was immunoSEQ multiplex PCR, and TCRdb's table has in-frame clones only and misses some. Of more than 2 million clones in the sample, almost 96% are singletons; the top ten hold roughly 0.13%. The chain couples TRBV19 to TRBJ1-5; the match to TRBD1 covers 9 bases. The TCR comes from a man in his late teens or twenties in good health. Material for sequencing was naive CD4+ T cells sorted from blood. The subset is: CD45RA+ positively selected. The CDR3 DNA is TGTGCCAGTAGCCCGGACAGGGGATTTCAGCCCCAGCATTTT. Translating it yields CASSPDRGFQPQHF.